Following are 23 T cell receptor beta chains from one sample sequenced in a study. MiXCR, run by TCRdb on the RT-PCR reads, gives a single entry per CDR3 protein. Here the sample spans almost 700,000 distinct CDR3 sequences, about 14% being singletons. Sequencing was performed on memory CD4+ T cells from blood. Receptors originate from a female donor in good health, serving as a healthy control.

This clonotype showed up many times. The rearrangement uses TRBV5-1 and TRBJ2-2; D not certain. The CDR3 spans 16 residues. Germline lookup yields CDR1 SGHRS and CDR2 YFSETQ. Trimming shortened V by 0 bases and J by 1 base, and 10 bases separated the two germline ends. The CDR3 reads CASSLALQRNTGELFF. The DNA of the CDR3 is TGCGCCAGCAGCTTGGCCCTGCAGAGGAACACCGGGGAGCTGTTTTTT.

This clonotype was counted between two and nine times. The chain uses TRBV24-1 and TRBJ2-1, with D maybe TRBD1 (6 bases). V was cut by 4 bases and J by 11 bases, with 20 bases left in between. CDR3 size: 15 residues. Germline loops: CDR1 KGHDR, CDR2 SFDVKD. The CDR3 spells CATSDSRQGWSKQFF. CDR3 coding DNA: TGTGCCACCAGTGACTCTAGGCAGGGGTGGAGTAAGCAGTTCTTC.

DNA of the CDR3: TGTGCCAGCAGCCTAACTAGCGGAGCGAACACCGGGGAGCTGTTTTTT. Translation gives CASSLTSGANTGELFF. The V and J genes are TRBV11-2 and TRBJ2-2; 8 bases are shared with TRBD2. This CDR3 has 16 amino acids. Unmatched junction bases numbered 5, after V lost 5 bases and J lost 0 bases. Germline V gene lookup returns CDR1 SGHAT and CDR2 FQNNGV.

V usage is TRBV20-1 and J usage is TRBJ2-3; 7 nucleotides match TRBD2. Germline trimming cut 6 bases from V and 0 bases from J; bases unmatched to any gene: 9. Germline lookup yields CDR1 DFQATT and CDR2 SNEGSKA (reference sequence). The CDR3 contains 15 residues. The CDR3 DNA follows: TGCAGTGCCTCGACAGCAGCGGGGAGCACAGATACGCAGTATTTT. Protein product: CSASTAAGSTDTQYF.

This clonotype was detected ten times or more. J is TRBJ2-1 and V is TRBV6-5; TRBD2 matches at 8 bases. J was trimmed by 4 bases and V by 0 bases; bases with no gene match: 5. This CDR3 spans 16 amino acids. Per the germline V gene, CDR1 is MNHEY and CDR2 is SVGAGI. The DNA for the CDR3 is TGTGCCAGCAGTTACTCTGGCGGGAGGATTTACAATGAGCAGTTCTTC. Translating it yields CASSYSGGRIYNEQFF.

This clonotype was found a few times. This chain links TRBV6-2 or TRBV6-3 with TRBJ2-4; weak D call: TRBD2 (5 bases). The CDR3 is 18 amino acids. Trimming shortened V by 2 bases and J by 8 bases, and 25 bases separated the two germline ends. Germline CDR1 MNHEY, CDR2 SVGEGT. The CDR3 sequence: CASSYPSRGYSGRDIQYF. The CDR3 coding sequence is TGTGCCAGCAGTTACCCCTCTCGGGGTTATAGTGGGCGAGACATTCAGTACTTC.

The chain uses TRBV3-1 and TRBJ2-5; 7 bases fit TRBD1. Germline V gene lookup returns CDR1 LGHDT and CDR2 YNNKEL (reference sequence). This CDR3 has 15 amino acids. The J segment lost 4 bases and the V segment lost 1 base, leaving 6 bases of the junction unmatched. CDR3 bases: TGTGCCAGCAGCCAAGGGTCCCACAGGGGAGAGACCCAGTACTTC. The encoded protein is CASSQGSHRGETQYF.

The J gene is TRBJ2-1, the V gene TRBV27; 11 bases match TRBD2. The trim removed 6 bases at V and 8 bases at J, leaving 6 bases unmatched. The CDR3 runs 14 residues. Germline-derived CDR1 and CDR2 are MNHEY and SMNVEV (reference sequence). The CDR3 nucleotides read TGTGCCAGCAGCTTAGCGGGAGGGAATCATGAGCAGTTCTTC. Translated: CASSLAGGNHEQFF.

At least ten counts were recorded for this clonotype. The V and J genes are TRBV7-9 and TRBJ2-1; 12 nucleotides align to TRBD2. After removal of 3 bases from V and 8 bases from J, the junction contained 5 bases not matched to a gene. CDR1 and CDR2 (germline): SEHNR, FQNEAQ (reference sequence). This CDR3 region has 15 residues. The DNA of the CDR3 is TGTGCCAGCAGCTTCAGACTAGCGGGAGAGGATGAGCAGTTCTTC. It is translated as CASSFRLAGEDEQFF.

The chain is built from TRBV20-1 and TRBJ1-2; 7 nucleotides align to TRBD1. CDR1 is DFQATT, CDR2 SNEGSKA, per germline (reference sequence). The V gene end was trimmed by 5 bases and the J gene end by 0 bases; junction bases not matched to a gene: 6. The CDR3 is 14 amino acids. The CDR3 is CSALPGQTNYGYTF. Here the CDR3 DNA reads TGCAGTGCTCTACCGGGACAGACTAACTATGGCTACACCTTC.

There are many counts of this clonotype. This chain joins TRBV7-2 and TRBJ2-7; D may be TRBD2 (6 bases). Germline CDR1 is SGHTA and CDR2 is FQGNSA. V lost 7 bases and J lost 1, with 11 bases in between. The CDR3 is 13 amino acids. In DNA, the CDR3 is TGTGCCAGCACCCTTAGCGGATCCTACGAGCAGTACTTC. It translates to CASTLSGSYEQYF.

This chain uses TRBV7-2 with TRBJ2-3; D is possibly TRBD2 (5 bases). Per the germline V gene, CDR1 is SGHTA and CDR2 is FQGNSA. V dropped 1 base and J dropped 5 bases, with 10 bases sitting between them. CDR3 length: 14 residues. In DNA, the CDR3 is TGTGCCAGCAGCTTAGTGGGAGTATTAGATACGCAGTATTTT. Translation gives CASSLVGVLDTQYF.

This chain joins TRBV7-9 and TRBJ2-2; D remains unclear. Trimming took off 4 bases at V and 0 bases at J, with 6 bases between the two ends. The CDR3 loop spans 14 amino acids. CDR1 is SEHNR and CDR2 is FQNEAQ in the germline V gene (reference sequence). CDR3 DNA sequence: TGTGCCAGCAGCTGGGTTACGAACACCGGGGAGCTGTTTTTT. This translates into CASSWVTNTGELFF.

This clonotype was detected many times. The genes are TRBV4-3 and TRBJ1-1, with D unresolved. This CDR3 region has 16 residues. CDR1 LGHNA and CDR2 YSLEER come from the germline V gene. Trimming took off 1 base at V and 1 base at J, with 13 bases between the two ends. The CDR3 nucleotides read TGCGCCAGCAGCCAAGCGACGTGGCGGGAGAACACTGAAGCTTTCTTT. This codes for CASSQATWRENTEAFF.

This clonotype came up a few times. The DNA for the CDR3 is TGTGCCAGCAGTTCAGCGGGGGTCTACGAGCAGTACTTC. Its translation is CASSSAGVYEQYF. The chain is built from TRBV6-6 and TRBJ2-7; 8 nucleotides align to TRBD2. V lost 4 bases and J lost 3; bases outside the gene matches: 2. The V gene's germline CDR1 is MNHNY and CDR2 SVGAGI (reference sequence). The CDR3 is 13 amino acids.

This clonotype was counted a few times. V and J are TRBV6-1 and TRBJ1-1; a possible D gene is TRBD1 (6 bases). This CDR3 contains 13 residues. Per the germline V gene, CDR1 is MNHNS and CDR2 is SASEGT. Deletions cut 8 bases from V and 4 bases from J, with 14 bases between. Here the CDR3 reads CASGGRAGTEAFF. DNA for the CDR3: TGTGCCAGCGGGGGCAGGGCGGGCACTGAAGCTTTCTTT.

This rearrangement joins TRBV20-1 to TRBJ1-3; 7 positions agree with TRBD1. Unmatched junction bases numbered 6, after V lost 5 bases and J lost 2 bases. CDR1 and CDR2 (germline): DFQATT, SNEGSKA (reference sequence). This CDR3 comprises 14 residues. CDR3 coding DNA: TGCAGTGCTCAGACCGGGACAGCTGGAAACACCATATATTTT. The encoded protein is CSAQTGTAGNTIYF.

The chain uses TRBV4-3 and TRBJ1-1; D gene unclear. Germline V gene data show CDR1 as LGHNA and CDR2 as YSLEER. The CDR3 spans 14 residues. The V end was cut by 4 bases, the J end by 4 bases, with 13 bases between. The CDR3 loop is CASSREPGSTEAFF. For the CDR3, the DNA is TGCGCCAGCAGCCGAGAACCGGGGAGCACTGAAGCTTTCTTT.

This clonotype was observed many times. The V call is TRBV2, the J call TRBJ2-7; 7 bases align to TRBD2. J lost 3 bases, V lost 4 bases, and 6 bases had no gene match. This CDR3 region has 14 residues. Germline lookup yields CDR1 SNHLY and CDR2 FYNNEI. The CDR3 reads CASSGLAAIYEQYF. The CDR3 bases are TGTGCCAGCAGTGGCCTAGCGGCAATCTACGAGCAGTACTTC. The whole variable domain, filled in from reference TRBV2 and TRBJ2-7, reads EPEVTQTPSHQVTQMGQEVILRCVPISNHLYFYWYRQILGQKVEFLVSFYNNEISEKSEIFDDQFSVERPDGSNFTLKIRSTKLEDSAMYFCASSGLAAIYEQYFGPGTRLTVT.

The table lists this clonotype with a few counts. The chain employs TRBV20-1 and TRBJ2-3; D tentatively fits TRBD1 or TRBD2 (6 bases each). The CDR3 runs to 15 residues. Germline V gene lookup returns CDR1 DFQATT and CDR2 SNEGSKA (reference sequence). V gave up 3 bases and J gave up 1 base, with 14 bases separating them. As DNA, the CDR3 is TGCAGTGCTAGGGGTAGTAGGGGGGGCACAGATACGCAGTATTTT. This codes for CSARGSRGGTDTQYF.

The V and J genes are TRBV7-9 and TRBJ2-5; tentatively, D is TRBD1 (8 bases). Trimming left V 3 bases short and J 5 bases short, with 16 bases between. The CDR3 contains 15 residues. CDR1 and CDR2 from the germline V gene are SEHNR and FQNEAQ (reference sequence). In DNA form, the CDR3 reads TGTGCCAGCAGCTTTCGACAGGGGAGGGCCGAGACCCAGTACTTC. Amino acids: CASSFRQGRAETQYF.

The table lists this clonotype with many counts. The chain uses TRBV12-3 or TRBV12-4 and TRBJ1-2; no clear D gene. Trimming cost V 4 bases and J 8 bases, with 20 bases left between them. CDR3 size: 15 residues. The CDR3 spells CASSSHTSEMEGYTF. CDR3 sequence (DNA): TGTGCCAGCAGTTCCCACACCTCGGAAATGGAGGGCTACACCTTC.

This clonotype showed up just a few times. The V call is TRBV6-6, the J call TRBJ2-3; 7 bases are shared with TRBD2. V trimming: 4 bases; J trimming: 0 bases; junction bases outside the gene matches: 4. The CDR3 covers 15 residues. In germline, CDR1 is MNHNY, CDR2 SVGAGI (reference sequence). Here the CDR3 DNA reads TGTGCCAGCAGTTCCCCTAGCGGAAGCACAGATACGCAGTATTTT. The encoded protein is CASSSPSGSTDTQYF.